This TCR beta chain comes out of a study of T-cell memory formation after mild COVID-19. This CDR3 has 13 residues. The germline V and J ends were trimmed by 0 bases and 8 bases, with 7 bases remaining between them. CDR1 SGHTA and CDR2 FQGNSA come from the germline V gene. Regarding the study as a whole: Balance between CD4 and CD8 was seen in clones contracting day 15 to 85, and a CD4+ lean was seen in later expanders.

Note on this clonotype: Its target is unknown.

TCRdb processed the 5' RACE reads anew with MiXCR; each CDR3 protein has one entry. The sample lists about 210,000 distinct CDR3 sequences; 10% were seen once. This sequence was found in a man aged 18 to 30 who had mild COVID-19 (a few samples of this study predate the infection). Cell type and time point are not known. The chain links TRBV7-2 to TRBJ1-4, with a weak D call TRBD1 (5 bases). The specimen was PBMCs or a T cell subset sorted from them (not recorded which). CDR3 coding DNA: TGTGCCAGCAGCTTAGCCTGGGGGGAAAAACTGTTTTTT. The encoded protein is CASSLAWGEKLFF.